These T cell receptor beta chains were read from a single sample in a study of cytomegalovirus exposure and HLA in healthy donors. The data were produced by immunoSEQ multiplex PCR, yet TCRdb's version contains in-frame clones alone and is incomplete. The table has more than 85,000 clones, roughly four fifths seen once. The sequenced sample was PBMCs. All receptors come from a male donor in good health and CMV-seropositive. Each CDR3 is given with its conserved first and last residue. A D gene is named only where the DNA matches it firmly.

J gene: TRBJ2-2
D gene: -
V gene: TRBV5-8
CDR3 DNA: TGTGCCAGCAGCTTGATGGGGGGCACCGGGGAGCTGTTTTTT
CDR3 protein: CASSLMGGTGELFF

J gene: TRBJ2-1
D gene: TRBD1
V gene: TRBV19
CDR3 DNA: TGTGCCAGTAGTATATCCGGGGACAGCTACAATGAGCAGTTCTTC
CDR3 protein: CASSISGDSYNEQFF

J gene: TRBJ2-5
D gene: TRBD1
V gene: TRBV7-3
CDR3 DNA: TGTGCCAGCAGCTTAGGAGCAGGGGGCTGGGAGACCCAGTACTTC
CDR3 protein: CASSLGAGGWETQYF

J gene: TRBJ2-2
D gene: -
V gene: TRBV9
CDR3 DNA: TGTGCCAGCAGTAAGGGACTGGCGGAGGGGGAGCTGTTTTTT
CDR3 protein: CASSKGLAEGELFF

J gene: TRBJ1-1
D gene: -
V gene: TRBV5-6
CDR3 DNA: TGTGCCAGCAGCATGCGCGCCACGAACACTGAAGCTTTCTTT
CDR3 protein: CASSMRATNTEAFF

J gene: TRBJ2-7
D gene: TRBD2
V gene: TRBV9
CDR3 DNA: TGTGCCAGCAGCACTAGCGGGAGTAGCGAGCAGTACTTC
CDR3 protein: CASSTSGSSEQYF

J gene: TRBJ2-2
D gene: TRBD1
V gene: TRBV5-4
CDR3 DNA: TGTGCCAGCAGCCCGATTTCCGGGACAGGGGCGGGCACCGGGGAGCTGTTTTTT
CDR3 protein: CASSPISGTGAGTGELFF

J gene: TRBJ2-2
D gene: -
V gene: TRBV7-9
CDR3 DNA: TGTGCCAGCAGCTTGAATAGCCCTAAAGGAGACGGGGAGCTGTTTTTT
CDR3 protein: CASSLNSPKGDGELFF

J gene: TRBJ1-5
D gene: TRBD1
V gene: TRBV2
CDR3 DNA: TGTGCCAGCATTGGGACAGGGGGGATTAGCAATCAGCCCCAGCATTTT
CDR3 protein: CASIGTGGISNQPQHF

J gene: TRBJ2-1
D gene: -
V gene: TRBV5-6
CDR3 DNA: TGTGCCAGCAGGGAGGGACAGAGCTCCTACAATGAGCAGTTCTTC
CDR3 protein: CASREGQSSYNEQFF